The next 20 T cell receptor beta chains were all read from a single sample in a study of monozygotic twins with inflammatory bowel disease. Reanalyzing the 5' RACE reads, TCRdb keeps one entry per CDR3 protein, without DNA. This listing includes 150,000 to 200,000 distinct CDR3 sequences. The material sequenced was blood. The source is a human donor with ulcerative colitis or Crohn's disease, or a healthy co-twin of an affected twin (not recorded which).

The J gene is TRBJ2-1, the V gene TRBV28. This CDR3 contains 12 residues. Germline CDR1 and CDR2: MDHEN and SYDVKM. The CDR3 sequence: CASTTDLNEQFF.

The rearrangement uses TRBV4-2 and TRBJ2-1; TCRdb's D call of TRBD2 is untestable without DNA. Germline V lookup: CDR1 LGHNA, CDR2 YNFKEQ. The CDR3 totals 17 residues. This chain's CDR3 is CASSQAATSGSYNEQFF.

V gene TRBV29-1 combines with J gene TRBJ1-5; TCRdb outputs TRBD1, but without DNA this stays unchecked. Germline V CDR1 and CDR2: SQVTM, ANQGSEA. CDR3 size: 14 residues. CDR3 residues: CSASGTGGNQPQHF.

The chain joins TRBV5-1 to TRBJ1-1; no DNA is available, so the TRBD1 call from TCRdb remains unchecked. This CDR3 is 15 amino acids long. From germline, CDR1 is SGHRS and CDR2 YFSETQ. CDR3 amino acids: CASSLDGQLITEAFF.

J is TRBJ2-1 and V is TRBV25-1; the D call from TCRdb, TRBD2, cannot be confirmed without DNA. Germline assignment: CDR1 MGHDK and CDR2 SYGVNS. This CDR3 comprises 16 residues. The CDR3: CASSETGGSGYNEQFF.

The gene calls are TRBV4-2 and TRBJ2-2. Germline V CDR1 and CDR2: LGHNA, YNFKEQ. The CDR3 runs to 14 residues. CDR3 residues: CASSSDLITGELFF.

The CDR3 sequence: CASSDGLAGEGETQYF. This chain links TRBV5-6 with TRBJ2-5; TCRdb picks TRBD2, but there is no DNA to check that call. Germline CDR1 reads SGHDT; CDR2 reads YYEEEE. The CDR3 has 16 amino acids.

The CDR3 loop is CASSQERGRATEAFF. V and J are TRBV3-1 and TRBJ1-1; lacking DNA, the TRBD1 call made by TCRdb goes unchecked. CDR1 LGHDT and CDR2 YNNKEL come from the germline V gene (reference sequence). The CDR3 is made up of 15 amino acids.

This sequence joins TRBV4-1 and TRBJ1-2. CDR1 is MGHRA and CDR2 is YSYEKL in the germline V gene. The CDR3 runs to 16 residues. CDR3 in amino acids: CASSQTWAGEDYGYTF.

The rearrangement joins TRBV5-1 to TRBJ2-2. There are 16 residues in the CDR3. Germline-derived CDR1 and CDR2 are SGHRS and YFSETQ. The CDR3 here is CASSYGRGANTGELFF.

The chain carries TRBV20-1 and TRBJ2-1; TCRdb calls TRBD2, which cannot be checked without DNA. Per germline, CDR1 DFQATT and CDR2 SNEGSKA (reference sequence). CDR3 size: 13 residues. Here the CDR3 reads CSAREEIRAEQFF.

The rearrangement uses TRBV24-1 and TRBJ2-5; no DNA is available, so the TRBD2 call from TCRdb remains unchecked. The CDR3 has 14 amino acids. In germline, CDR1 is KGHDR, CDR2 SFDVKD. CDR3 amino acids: CATSDLQRKETQYF.

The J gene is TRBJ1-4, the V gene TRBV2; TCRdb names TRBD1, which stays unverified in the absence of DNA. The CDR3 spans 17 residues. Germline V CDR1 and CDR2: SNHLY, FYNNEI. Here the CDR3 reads CASSEGAGGSANVKLFF.

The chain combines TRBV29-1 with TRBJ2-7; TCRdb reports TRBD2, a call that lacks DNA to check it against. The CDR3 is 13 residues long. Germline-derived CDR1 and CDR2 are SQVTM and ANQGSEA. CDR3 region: CSVSGVLGVEQYF.

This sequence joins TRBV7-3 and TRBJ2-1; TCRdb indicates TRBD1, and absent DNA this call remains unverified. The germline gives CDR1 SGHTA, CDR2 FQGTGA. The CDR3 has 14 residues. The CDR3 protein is CASSLTSGADEQFF.

This CDR3 is CASQLAAIDTQYF. The chain uses TRBV28 and TRBJ2-3; TCRdb calls TRBD2, which cannot be checked without DNA. This CDR3 contains 13 residues. Germline loops: CDR1 MDHEN, CDR2 SYDVKM.

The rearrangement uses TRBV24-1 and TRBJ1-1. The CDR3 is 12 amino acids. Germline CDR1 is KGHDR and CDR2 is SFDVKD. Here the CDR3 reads CATSDPSTEAFF.

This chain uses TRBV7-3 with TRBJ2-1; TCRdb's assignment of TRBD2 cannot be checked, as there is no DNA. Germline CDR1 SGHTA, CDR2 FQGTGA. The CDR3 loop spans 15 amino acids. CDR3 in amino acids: CASSWVGRASGEQFF.

CDR3 loop: CASSLGNKAFF. The chain employs TRBV7-2 and TRBJ1-1. The CDR3 is 11 amino acids. Germline CDR1 SGHTA, CDR2 FQGNSA. The variable domain in full, with the rest retrieved from reference TRBV7-2 and TRBJ1-1, is GAGVSQSPSNKVTEKGKDVELRCDPISGHTALYWYRQSLGQGLEFLIYFQGNSAPDKSGLPSDRFSAERTGGSVSTLTIQRTQQEDSAVYLCASSLGNKAFFGQGTRLTVV.

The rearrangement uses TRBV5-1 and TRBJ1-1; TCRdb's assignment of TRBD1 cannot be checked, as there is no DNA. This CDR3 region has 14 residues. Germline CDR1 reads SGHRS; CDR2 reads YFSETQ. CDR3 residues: CASSIQGADTEAFF.